This T cell receptor (beta chain) was observed in a study of T cells in Graves' hyperthyroidism and ophthalmopathy. The study's findings and limits: Researchers found most expanded thyroid clonotypes above 0.001 in blood as well.

This CDR3 is 15 amino acids long. With 5 bases clipped from V and 6 bases from J, the junction kept 12 bases outside the gene matches. CDR1 is SEHNR, CDR2 FQNEAQ, per germline (reference sequence). Stable Graves' hyperthyroidism meant no ophthalmopathy progression within 18 months. Newly diagnosed hyperthyroidism, duration under 2 months, in patients aged 18 to 65. TCR beta CDR3 sequences were amplified from RNA transcripts. TCR CDR3 regions were first amplified by RT-PCR with HTBI primers. TCRdb processed the multiplex PCR reads anew with MiXCR; each CDR3 protein has one entry. The sample includes about 760,000 distinct CDR3 sequences, just over 35% of them seen just once. This clonotype was found a few times. The antigen remains undetermined.

The rearrangement links TRBV7-9 to TRBJ2-7; 8 positions match TRBD1. Sequenced material: blood. The sequence was obtained from a woman in her thirties or forties with Graves' hyperthyroidism. The CDR3 region has the DNA TGTGCCAGCAGCCAGGACAGGGTCGGGCGTCGCGAGCAGTACTTC. This gives the protein CASSQDRVGRREQYF. The entire variable domain, with the rest obtained from reference TRBV7-9 and TRBJ2-7, is as follows: DTGVSQNPRHKITKRGQNVTFRCDPISEHNRLYWYRQTLGQGPEFLTYFQNEAQLEKSRLLSDRFSAERPKGSFSTLEIQRTEQGDSAMYLCASSQDRVGRREQYFGPGTRLTVT.